This T cell receptor (beta chain) was recovered during a study of OX40 agonist ivuxolimab in advanced cancers. About the investigation overall: Ivuxolimab was a fully human IgG2 agonistic monoclonal antibody targeting the costimulatory receptor OX40 (CD134). Peripheral TCRbeta sequencing aimed to test whether ivuxolimab altered TCR sequence diversity and caused clonal T-cell expansion. Of the 50 or so patients in dose escalation, 19 had hepatocellular carcinoma, around 15 had melanoma, 9 had renal cell carcinoma and 9 had head and neck cancer. Intravenous ivuxolimab was administered to patients every 2 weeks at six dose levels: 0.01, 0.1, 0.3, 1.5, 3 and 10 mg/kg. Prior anti-PD-1, anti-PD-L1 or anti-CTLA-4 therapy was permitted, and checkpoint inhibitors had been received by approximately 39% of dose-escalation patients. The paper covers the monotherapy dose-escalation part of the phase I ivuxolimab trial, which included N = 52 patients. The dose-escalation cohort was roughly 80% male with a mean age of about 60 years, ranging from roughly 23 to 79. Partial responses occurred in three dose-escalation patients, of whom one had hepatocellular carcinoma and two had cutaneous melanoma. The full study reports these points: Low levels of normalized T-cell clonal expansion were also seen in some nonresponding patients. The antigen specificity of the peripheral T cells that underwent clonal expansion was not determined. At doses from 0.1 to 3.0 mg/kg, clonal expansion was seen in both CD4+ and CD8+ blood T cells between baseline and week 6. In the 0.1-3.0 mg/kg groups, partial responders were among the patients with the lowest normalized peripheral clonal expansion, particularly in CD8+ T cells. After ivuxolimab, expanded clones were on average more numerous among CD8+ T cells than among CD4+ T cells.

About this clone itself: Its antigen specificity is not known. It has no much larger one-base neighbor in the sample; base qualities were not kept.

Patients with a history of autoimmune disease or receiving systemic immunosuppression were excluded from the trial. Peripheral blood for TCR sequencing was collected from all dose cohorts at baseline, on cycle 4 day 1, and on cycle 7 day 1. The samples were taken from a phase I, first-in-human, multicenter, open-label dose-escalation trial of ivuxolimab. The trial enrolled adults with locally advanced or metastatic head and neck squamous cell, hepatocellular, melanoma or renal cell carcinoma. Before TCR sequencing, CD4+ T cells and CD8+ T cells from peripheral blood were sorted into separate populations. V is clipped by 1 base and J by 4 bases, and the sequence between their germline boundaries is 18 bases long. Inclusive of the bounding cysteine and phenylalanine, the CDR3 is 16 residues long. Here the CDR3 DNA is all that survives: 48 bases in frame from base 1. As encoded in the germline V gene, CDR1 is SGHRS while CDR2 is YFSETQ.

Genomic DNA was extracted from sorted cells for sequencing of the TCRbeta CDR3 region. TCRbeta CDR3 regions were sequenced using the immunoSEQ Assay. Here the immuneACCESS table is served through TCRdb, limited to in-frame sequences with V and J called. Missing clones are a known gap in these copies; in checked studies unresolved V genes cover under half, and the rest lacks a known reason. The sample profile shows 77,000 or so clones; approximately 92% of them were found once. The top ten hold under 10% of the sample. This TCR came from an adult with an advanced solid tumor such as melanoma, head and neck, liver or kidney cancer. The sequenced sample was CD4+ or CD8+ T cells sorted from blood, obtained in a trial of the OX40 agonist ivuxolimab. The sequence is built from TRBV5-1 and TRBJ2-7; no D segment can be confidently identified. The CDR3 loop reads CASSLSGAPPGYEQYF. The DNA sequence is as follows: TGCGCCAGCAGCTTGTCTGGAGCCCCTCCTGGATACGAGCAGTACTTC. The entire variable domain, with the stretches around the CDR3 drawn from the reference TRBV5-1 and TRBJ2-7 proteins, is KAGVTQTPRYLIKTRGQQVTLSCSPISGHRSVSWYQQTPGQGLQFLFEYFSETQRNKGNFPGRFSGRQFSNSRSEMNVSTLELGDSALYLCASSLSGAPPGYEQYFGPGTRLTVT.